This is a list of T cell receptor beta chains from one sample in a study of Ad26.COV2.S vaccination and SARS-CoV-2 variants. Repertoires were generated with immunoSEQ multiplex PCR, while TCRdb's copy carries only in-frame clones and drops some. The data contain hundreds of thousands of clones, more than 75% of them singletons. The sample was peripheral blood, taken in a trial of Ad26.COV2.S vaccine versus placebo. These receptors came from a person aged 18-65 years who received the Ad26.COV2.S COVID-19 vaccine or a placebo. Each CDR3 is given with its conserved first and last residue. The D gene is left open where the match is weak. Only some rows state a clone size, as once, few, many or a class for expanded clones.

TGTGCCAGCAGCCAAGGGTGGAACAGCGGGGGGACTCTTTGGTACAATGAGCAGTTCTTC	CASSQGWNSGGTLWYNEQFF	TRBJ2-1	once	20	TRBD2	TRBV14
TGTGCCAGCAGACCCGGACAGTACAATGAGCAGTTCTTC	CASRPGQYNEQFF	TRBJ2-1	NA	13	NA	TRBV6-4
TGTGCCTGGAAACAGGACAGGACGATATATTTT	CAWKQDRTIYF	TRBJ1-3	NA	11	TRBD1	TRBV30
TGCAGTGGGGGGGCCCCAGATACGCAGTATTTT	CSGGAPDTQYF	TRBJ2-3	NA	11	NA	TRBV20-1
TGTGCCAGCAGCCGACTCGGGGAGCTAGCCAAAAACATTCAGTACTTC	CASSRLGELAKNIQYF	TRBJ2-4	NA	16	NA	TRBV2
TGTGCCAGCAGCTTAGACAGGGAAAGGACTGAAGCTTTCTTT	CASSLDRERTEAFF	TRBJ1-1	NA	14	NA	TRBV11-2
TGTGCCAGCAGAGAACAGGGTAAGACTGAAGCTTTCTTT	CASREQGKTEAFF	TRBJ1-1	NA	13	NA	TRBV7-2
TGTGCCAGCAGCTTGAGCGCCTACGAGCAGTACTTC	CASSLSAYEQYF	TRBJ2-7	NA	12	NA	TRBV5-6
TGTGCCAGTAGTCCAGGGGGCTACTATGGCTACACCTTC	CASSPGGYYGYTF	TRBJ1-2	NA	13	TRBD1	TRBV19
TGTGCCAGCAGCCCACAGATGAACACTGAAGCTTTCTTT	CASSPQMNTEAFF	TRBJ1-1	NA	13	NA	TRBV11-2
TGCGCCAGCACCCGACAGGGGATAGACACTGAAGCTTTCTTT	CASTRQGIDTEAFF	TRBJ1-1	NA	14	TRBD1	TRBV5-1